These 32 T cell receptor beta chains share one sample of origin, sequenced in a study of long-term antiretroviral therapy in people with HIV (dated 2022 in TCRdb). The immunoSEQ hsTCRB v3.0 assay was used at survey level resolution for TRB variable region sequencing. Held by TCRdb, this immuneACCESS table contains in-frame sequences only and omits some clones. Under half of the omission traces to an unresolved V gene where checked; the cause of the rest is unknown. In this sample the table shows around 31,000 clones, approximately 85% of which occur a single time. Together, the top ten hold roughly 3.8% of the sample. The sequences come from unsorted PBMCs, collected 0.8 years before starting antiretroviral therapy. These receptors originate from a man between 18 and 29 years old with HIV.

The sample holds a few counts of this clone. The CDR3 bases are TGTGCCAGCCCAAGCGGGGGTGGCTACACCTTC. It is translated as CASPSGGGYTF. This chain uses TRBV2 with TRBJ1-2; a weak D match, TRBD1 (5 bases). The V gene's germline CDR1 is SNHLY and CDR2 FYNNEI. The V end was cut by 8 bases, the J end by 7 bases, with 11 bases between. This CDR3 spans 11 amino acids.

This chain uses TRBV7-8 with TRBJ2-1, with unresolved D. This CDR3 spans 12 amino acids. With 0 bases removed from V and 8 bases from J, the gap between germline ends came to 5 bases. The germline gives CDR1 SGHVS, CDR2 FQNEAQ. In DNA form, the CDR3 reads TGTGCCAGCAGCTTAGCGCTCCATGAGCAGTTCTTC. Protein: CASSLALHEQFF. Filled out from reference TRBV7-8 and TRBJ2-1, the complete variable domain reads GAGVSQSPRYKVAKRGQDVALRCDPISGHVSLFWYQQALGQGPEFLTYFQNEAQLDKSGLPSDRFFAERPEGSVSTLKIQRTQQEDSAVYLCASSLALHEQFFGPGTRLTVL.

The CDR3 here is CASSPRDSFYEQYF. The CDR3 DNA reads TGTGCCAGCTCACCACGTGACAGCTTCTACGAGCAGTACTTC. The genes are TRBV18 and TRBJ2-7; weak D call: TRBD1 (5 bases). The ends were cut back, 1 base at V and 3 bases at J, with 10 bases in the middle. The germline V gene has CDR1 KGHSH and CDR2 LQKENI. This CDR3 contains 14 residues.

This chain joins TRBV13 and TRBJ2-7, with 8 bases aligning to TRBD2. Germline-derived CDR1 and CDR2 are PRHDT and FYEKMQ (reference sequence). There are 16 residues in the CDR3. V shed 5 bases and J 4 bases; nucleotides not matched to a gene: 13. DNA for the CDR3: TGTGCCAGCAGCGAGGCCCCTCCCGGGGGGGGTTACGAGCAGTACTTC. Amino acid sequence: CASSEAPPGGGYEQYF.

The CDR3 reads CASSNQRGGVDTQYF. In DNA form, the CDR3 reads TGTGCCAGTAGCAACCAGCGGGGGGGCGTAGATACGCAGTATTTT. The rearrangement links TRBV19 to TRBJ2-3; 10 bases line up with TRBD2. The CDR3 length is 15 residues. Germline lookup yields CDR1 LNHDA and CDR2 SQIVND (reference sequence). Trimming at V came to 6 bases and at J to 5 bases, leaving 8 bases not matched to a gene.

The chain combines TRBV9 with TRBJ2-5; D may match TRBD1 or TRBD2 (6 bases each). From germline, CDR1 is SGDLS and CDR2 YYNGEE. The V and J ends lost 1 base and 3 bases respectively, with 19 bases between them. The CDR3 runs to 17 residues. The CDR3 DNA reads as TGTGCCAGCAGCGTACCAGGGGAGGCAAGGCGCAAAGAGACCCAGTACTTC. Residues: CASSVPGEARRKETQYF.

A single count supports this clone. The chain carries TRBV12-5 and TRBJ2-5; maybe TRBD1 (5 bases). The V gene's germline CDR1 is LGHNT and CDR2 FRNRAP. This CDR3 has 14 amino acids. Trimming removed 4 bases from V and 5 bases from J, with 14 bases in between. The CDR3 loop is CASGSPGKGETQYF. DNA of the CDR3: TGTGCTAGTGGTTCCCCAGGGAAGGGCGAGACCCAGTACTTC.

The gene calls are TRBV11-2 and TRBJ2-7, with TRBD1 matching over 8 bases. The germline CDR1 and CDR2 sequences are SGHAT and FQNNGV. With V trimmed by 3 bases and J by 2 bases, 9 bases remained unmatched. CDR3 length equals 16 residues. CDR3 amino acids: CASSFVLTGDTYEQYF. Written as DNA, the CDR3 is TGTGCCAGCAGCTTCGTATTGACAGGGGATACCTACGAGCAGTACTTC.

J is TRBJ2-4 and V is TRBV29-1; D is unresolved. This CDR3 is built from 11 residues. The V end was cut by 1 base, the J end by 9 bases, with 7 bases between. Per the germline V gene, CDR1 is SQVTM and CDR2 is ANQGSEA. The CDR3 coding sequence is TGCAGCGTTGAAGTCCCCGGCATTCAGTACTTC. Translation gives CSVEVPGIQYF.

The rearrangement links TRBV9 to TRBJ2-3, with a weak D call TRBD2 (6 bases). Germline V lookup: CDR1 SGDLS, CDR2 YYNGEE. V lost 0 bases, J lost 1 base, and 12 bases lay in between. The CDR3 spans 16 residues. CDR3 in amino acids: CASSVGTGLGTDTQYF. CDR3 coding DNA: TGTGCCAGCAGCGTAGGAACGGGACTGGGCACAGATACGCAGTATTTT.

The chain links TRBV6-6 to TRBJ1-2; D uncertain. The germline V gene has CDR1 MNHNY and CDR2 SVGAGI (reference sequence). The CDR3 runs 13 residues. Between the trimmed V and J ends, which lost 6 bases and 7 bases, there was a span of 15 bases. The CDR3 protein is CASSNRDFSGYTF. DNA for the CDR3: TGTGCCAGCAGCAACCGGGATTTCAGTGGCTACACCTTC.

This chain connects TRBV30 to TRBJ1-1; 8 bases are shared with TRBD1. With V trimmed by 4 bases and J by 7 bases, 11 bases remained unmatched. The germline CDR1 and CDR2 sequences are GTSNPN and SVGIG (reference sequence). The CDR3 runs to 14 residues. The CDR3 nucleotides are TGTGCCTGGACTGGAACGGACAGGGCCTATGAAGCTTTCTTT. Its protein product is CAWTGTDRAYEAFF.

CDR3 coding DNA: TGTGCCAGTAGTACCGGGACAGGGGGTGAAAAACTGTTTTTT. It specifies CASSTGTGGEKLFF. This rearrangement joins TRBV19 to TRBJ1-4; 11 bases map to TRBD1. Germline assignment: CDR1 LNHDA and CDR2 SQIVND (reference sequence). The CDR3 is 14 amino acids. Trimming took 4 bases from V and 7 from J; bases not matched to a gene: 2.

V and J are TRBV6-5 and TRBJ1-2, with 7 bases matching TRBD1. Germline V gene sequence: CDR1 MNHEY, CDR2 SVGAGI. The CDR3 length is 13 residues. V shed 8 bases, J shed 4 bases, and the junction held 7 bases outside the gene matches. CDR3 loop: CASGRGQTYGYTF. In nucleotides, the CDR3 is TGTGCCAGCGGTAGGGGACAGACCTATGGCTACACCTTC.

The chain recombines TRBV9 with TRBJ2-3; 14 bases line up with TRBD2. The CDR3 has 17 residues. Looked up from germline, CDR1 is SGDLS and CDR2 is YYNGEE. The trim removed 3 bases at V and 1 base at J, leaving 4 bases unmatched. The CDR3 nucleotides are TGTGCCAGCAGCGGCCGGGGACTAGCGGGGGGCACAGATACGCAGTATTTT. It specifies CASSGRGLAGGTDTQYF.

This chain connects TRBV6-6 to TRBJ2-7, with 10 bases that match TRBD1. Trimming cost V 8 bases and J 3 bases; bases outside gene matches: 10. Germline CDR1 is MNHNY and CDR2 is SVGAGI (reference sequence). The CDR3 is 15 amino acids. The CDR3 DNA reads as TGTGCCAGCCAGGGACAGGGGTTTCGTAACTACGAGCAGTACTTC. Its translation: CASQGQGFRNYEQYF.

This sequence joins TRBV7-5 and TRBJ2-1; whether TRBD1, the table's D call, matches the DNA was not checked. TRBV7-5 is a recognized pseudogene. The CDR3 sequence is 16 residues long. The DNA of the CDR3 is TGTGCCAGAAGAGTAACCACACAGGGGAGCTACAATGAGCAGTTCTTC. Translated, it gives CARRVTTQGSYNEQFF.

The V and J genes are TRBV11-3 and TRBJ2-2; no clear D. The germline V and J ends were trimmed by 1 base and 4 bases, with 7 bases remaining between them. This CDR3 is built from 14 residues. Germline CDR1 reads SGHNT; CDR2 reads YENEEA. CDR3 nucleotides: TGTGCCAGCAGCTTAGGCTGGGCCACCGGGGAGCTGTTTTTT. Its protein product is CASSLGWATGELFF.

The gene calls are TRBV10-3 and TRBJ2-7, with D tentatively TRBD1 (6 bases). From germline, CDR1 is ENHRY and CDR2 SYGVKD. The V and J ends lost 6 bases and 0 bases respectively, with 15 bases between them. This CDR3 is built from 15 residues. CDR3 coding DNA: TGTGCCATCAGAGACAGGTCTGAAAACTCCTACGAGCAGTACTTC. This gives the protein CAIRDRSENSYEQYF.

The chain couples TRBV7-2 to TRBJ2-2, with D possibly TRBD1 on 5 matching bases. The CDR3 runs 17 residues. From germline, CDR1 is SGHTA and CDR2 FQGNSA. V lost 5 bases and J 1 base, leaving 17 bases between the germline ends. The DNA for the CDR3 is TGTGCCAGCAGCCCCAAAACCCTGACAGTGAACACCGGGGAGCTGTTTTTT. It yields the protein CASSPKTLTVNTGELFF.

This sequence joins TRBV4-1 and TRBJ2-3, with D unresolved. The length of the CDR3 is 13 residues. Germline CDR1 reads MGHRA; CDR2 reads YSYEKL. V dropped 0 bases and J dropped 6 bases, with 7 bases sitting between them. The CDR3 sequence is CASSQESADTQYF. The CDR3 bases are TGCGCCAGCAGCCAAGAATCCGCGGATACGCAGTATTTT.

CDR3 residues: CASRETGYTGELFF. The CDR3 bases are TGTGCCAGCAGGGAGACAGGGTACACCGGGGAGCTGTTTTTT. The chain uses TRBV21-1 and TRBJ2-2; TRBD1 reflects the table's D call only, with no check against the DNA. TRBV21-1 is annotated as a pseudogene. This CDR3 is 14 amino acids long.

The chain links TRBV25-1 to TRBJ2-5; D not resolved. Per germline, CDR1 MGHDK and CDR2 SYGVNS. The V end was cut by 10 bases, the J end by 3 bases, with 15 bases between. This CDR3 region has 13 residues. The CDR3 protein is CATLGQAEETQYF. The CDR3 nucleotides read TGTGCCACCCTGGGTCAGGCTGAAGAGACCCAGTACTTC.

The chain is built from TRBV5-4 and TRBJ2-5; weak D call: TRBD1 (5 bases). This CDR3 has 16 amino acids. V shed 4 bases and J shed 6 bases, with 22 bases lying between them. Germline values: CDR1 SGHNT, CDR2 YYREEE (reference sequence). In DNA, the CDR3 is TGTGCCAGCAGCCAGACCCCAAGGGGCAATTCCAAGACCCAGTACTTC. It is translated as CASSQTPRGNSKTQYF.

The rearrangement uses TRBV5-1 and TRBJ2-6; 7 positions match TRBD1. CDR1 SGHRS and CDR2 YFSETQ come from the germline V gene. Trimming took 0 bases from V and 1 from J; bases not matched to a gene: 1. There are 16 residues in the CDR3. The CDR3 region is CASSLGTGSGANVLTF. The CDR3 DNA follows: TGCGCCAGCAGCTTGGGGACAGGTTCTGGGGCCAACGTCCTGACTTTC.

V and J are TRBV6-1 and TRBJ2-7, with D tentatively TRBD2 (5 bases). From germline, CDR1 is MNHNS and CDR2 SASEGT. CDR3 length: 13 residues. V was trimmed by 6 bases and J by 0 bases, leaving 9 bases between them. CDR3 loop: CASRPGSSYEQYF. The CDR3 bases are TGTGCCAGCAGACCGGGAAGCTCCTACGAGCAGTACTTC.

The rearrangement links TRBV6-6 to TRBJ1-5, with TRBD1 as a possible D gene (6 bases). The V and J ends lost 1 base and 4 bases respectively, with 11 bases between them. The CDR3 covers 15 residues. The germline V gene encodes CDR1 MNHNY and CDR2 SVGAGI (reference sequence). In nucleotides, the CDR3 is TGTGCCAGCAGTTACTTACAGGGCTTTAATCAGCCCCAGCATTTT. Protein sequence: CASSYLQGFNQPQHF.

The chain joins TRBV18 to TRBJ1-1, with 7 positions matching TRBD1. CDR3 size: 16 residues. V gave up 6 bases and J gave up 2 bases; unmatched junction bases: 12. The germline CDR1 and CDR2 sequences are KGHSH and LQKENI. CDR3 protein: CASSQGAGTVNTEAFF. The CDR3 DNA follows: TGTGCCAGCTCCCAAGGGGCCGGGACAGTTAACACTGAAGCTTTCTTT.

The chain links TRBV7-3 to TRBJ1-1; no reliable D call. The CDR3 has 14 amino acids. The germline V and J ends were trimmed by 1 base and 1 base, with 7 bases remaining between them. Germline-derived CDR1 and CDR2 are SGHTA and FQGTGA. CDR3 in DNA: TGTGCCAGCAGCTTAAACGGGGAGAACACTGAAGCTTTCTTT. As protein: CASSLNGENTEAFF.

The chain couples TRBV10-3 to TRBJ2-1; 7 bases line up with TRBD2. J lost 6 bases, V lost 10 bases, and 12 bases had no gene match. The CDR3 has 14 amino acids. Germline-derived CDR1 and CDR2 are ENHRY and SYGVKD. The CDR3 DNA reads as TGTGCCACCAAGCAGGGACTATTCGCCAATGAGCAGTTCTTC. Its protein product is CATKQGLFANEQFF.

The CDR3 is CAWGTLNTEAFF. The CDR3 DNA sequence: TGTGCCTGGGGTACATTAAACACTGAAGCTTTCTTT. The J gene is TRBJ1-1, the V gene TRBV30, with D uncertain. Trimming took off 5 bases at V and 2 bases at J, with 9 bases between the two ends. Germline values: CDR1 GTSNPN, CDR2 SVGIG (reference sequence). This CDR3 contains 12 residues.

This clone was observed a handful of times. This chain connects TRBV11-2 to TRBJ2-3; no clear D. There are 14 residues in the CDR3. V dropped 4 bases and J dropped 2 bases, with 10 bases sitting between them. Germline lookup yields CDR1 SGHAT and CDR2 FQNNGV. The CDR3 DNA reads as TGTGCCAGCAGCTCGCTTTCGTCCACAGATACGCAGTATTTT. This translates into CASSSLSSTDTQYF.